These 10 T cell receptor beta chains originate from one sample sequenced in a study of cytomegalovirus exposure and HLA in healthy donors. With 60 Vbeta and 13 Jbeta primers, the PCR was carried out. Generated by immunoSEQ multiplex PCR, the TCRdb table keeps only in-frame clones and is missing some. The table lists a few hundred thousand clones, approximately 82% of them singletons. The sample taken for sequencing was PBMCs. Every receptor here comes from a woman aged 50 to 60 in good health and CMV-seropositive.

V usage is TRBV30 and J usage is TRBJ1-5, with D maybe TRBD1 (5 bases). Germline V CDR1 and CDR2: GTSNPN, SVGIG (reference sequence). The CDR3 runs 15 residues. V gave up 1 base and J gave up 4 bases, with 14 bases separating them. DNA of the CDR3: TGTGCCTGGAGTGCTGGACAAGCCGAGAATCAGCCCCAGCATTTT. This gives the protein CAWSAGQAENQPQHF.

The rearrangement joins TRBV4-2 to TRBJ2-3; TRBD2 agrees at 7 bases. J was trimmed by 8 bases and V by 3 bases; bases with no gene match: 11. CDR1 and CDR2 (germline): LGHNA, YNFKEQ. The CDR3 runs to 15 residues. CDR3 region: CASSQSAGDWVTQYF. CDR3 in DNA: TGTGCCAGCAGCCAGAGTGCGGGGGATTGGGTTACGCAGTATTTT.

The sample holds one count of this clone. This chain joins TRBV19 and TRBJ2-7, with TRBD2 as a possible D gene (6 bases). V was cut by 1 base and J by 4 bases, with 17 bases left in between. Germline loops: CDR1 LNHDA, CDR2 SQIVND (reference sequence). The CDR3 is made up of 16 amino acids. The CDR3 DNA reads as TGTGCCAGTAGTATAGTGTCATGGAGGGCCGAGTACGAGCAGTACTTC. This gives the protein CASSIVSWRAEYEQYF.

The rearrangement joins TRBV2 to TRBJ1-2; TRBD1 matches at 7 bases. The V gene end was trimmed by 5 bases and the J gene end by 8 bases; junction bases not matched to a gene: 5. This CDR3 spans 12 amino acids. From germline, CDR1 is SNHLY and CDR2 FYNNEI. The CDR3 region is CASSRQGWGYTF. The CDR3 DNA is TGTGCCAGCAGTCGACAGGGTTGGGGCTACACCTTC.

This chain uses TRBV4-3 with TRBJ2-5; 15 positions match TRBD2. The better agreement between TRBJ2-7 and the DNA end casts doubt on the J call. CDR3 length equals 19 residues. Germline V gene lookup returns CDR1 LGHNA and CDR2 YSLEER. CDR3 loop: CASSQVGRGLAGGTYEQYF. The CDR3 bases are TGCGCCAGCAGCCAAGTAGGTCGGGGACTAGCGGGGGGTACCTACGAGCAGTACTTC.

This chain links TRBV10-1 with TRBJ2-2, with TRBD2 matching over 12 bases. The CDR3 has 16 residues. V gave up 5 bases and J gave up 1 base; unmatched junction bases: 2. CDR1 WNHNN and CDR2 SYGVQD come from the germline V gene (reference sequence). The CDR3 region is CASSRLAGVNTGELFF. In DNA, the CDR3 is TGCGCCAGCAGTCGACTAGCGGGGGTGAACACCGGGGAGCTGTTTTTT.

The gene calls are TRBV28 and TRBJ1-2; 9 bases fit TRBD1. This CDR3 has 15 amino acids. Germline V CDR1 and CDR2: MDHEN, SYDVKM. The J segment lost 5 bases and the V segment lost 2 bases, leaving 6 bases of the junction unmatched. The CDR3 sequence: CASSLPGQGGYGYTF. CDR3 DNA: TGTGCCAGCAGTTTACCGGGACAGGGTGGATATGGCTACACCTTC.

The V gene is TRBV14, the J gene TRBJ2-7; perhaps TRBD1 as D (5 bases). The CDR3 extends over 16 amino acids. V lost 0 bases to trimming and J lost 4 bases, with 16 bases between them. Germline CDR1 is SGHDN and CDR2 is FVKESK. The chain's CDR3 is CASSQDFARVYYEQYF. As DNA, the CDR3 is TGTGCCAGCAGCCAAGATTTTGCCAGGGTCTATTACGAGCAGTACTTC.

The CDR3 spells CASSLDRGTDSGNTIYF. The CDR3 DNA follows: TGTGCCAGCAGCTTGGACAGGGGGACTGACTCTGGAAACACCATATATTTT. This chain uses TRBV5-5 with TRBJ1-3, with TRBD1 matching over 8 bases. CDR3 length equals 17 residues. Germline trimming cut 0 bases from V and 0 bases from J; bases unmatched to any gene: 5. CDR1 and CDR2 (germline): SGHKS, YYEKEE (reference sequence).

The chain uses TRBV7-2 and TRBJ1-1, with 7 bases that match TRBD1. The trim removed 0 bases at V and 7 bases at J, leaving 11 bases unmatched. This CDR3 comprises 16 residues. Germline CDR1 reads SGHTA; CDR2 reads FQGNSA. This CDR3 is CASSLAAGGLLSEAFF. In nucleotides, the CDR3 is TGTGCCAGCAGCTTAGCGGCAGGGGGGCTACTAAGTGAAGCTTTCTTT.